Listed below are T cell receptor beta chains from one sample, sequenced in a study of cytomegalovirus exposure and HLA in healthy donors. Method: immunoSEQ multiplex PCR; TCRdb's copy keeps in-frame clones and lacks some. This table has 150,000 to 180,000 clones, about four fifths appearing once. The specimen was PBMCs. The source of these receptors is a man aged 25 to 45 in good health and CMV-seropositive. Each CDR3 is given with its conserved first and last residue.

V,CDR3
TRBV18,CATRGTEQPQHF
TRBV4-1,CASSLTILGGGNYGYTF
TRBV30,CAWSNRGNQPQHF
TRBV2,CASSEAPLTSAPGDEQFF
TRBV7-3,CASSLGAGGETQYF
TRBV18,CASSPNQDSTEAFF
TRBV28,CASMMGGARDTEAFF
TRBV29-1,CSIRVNTEAFF
TRBV19,CASSIRGQGAEKLFF
TRBV14,CASIRQVLVDEQYF
TRBV5-1,CASSLSGVTGELFF
TRBV28,CASSQQGAYGYTF
TRBV5-1,CASSSGQSYGYTF
TRBV5-1,CASTSGTLNTEAFF
TRBV5-1,CASSLMAGEGYGYTF
TRBV25-1,CASSVWQGMNTEAFF
TRBV29-1,CSVVRGGTTDTQYF
TRBV7-9,CASSLHLRAASSYEQYF
TRBV5-1,CASTAQRSETQYF
TRBV13,CASSFDTGGNNEQFF
TRBV9,CASSVDNNGELFF
TRBV19,CASSIAGGLYNEQFF
TRBV12-5,CASGLGSRGLQDTQYF
TRBV11-2,CASSLQRSQPQHF
TRBV7-9,CASSPSSGANVLTF
TRBV4-2,CASSQDSGVFNMNTEAFF
TRBV27,CASSNRGYEQYF